This T cell receptor (beta chain) is drawn from a study of cytomegalovirus exposure and HLA in healthy donors. PCR involved 60 Vbeta and 13 Jbeta primers. TCRdb's copy holds only in-frame clones and misses some; the assay was immunoSEQ multiplex PCR. The sample has some 200,000 clones, around 70% seen once; the top ten hold 2.6%. Study results and limitations: Only CMV serostatus was available as immune exposure information. A few of the chains that were CMV-associated were confirmed in vitro to be specific for CMV antigens. HLA allele associations emerged for about 16,000 TCR beta sequences in a later analysis, at 0.05 false discovery rate.

Details on this clone: What it recognizes is unknown.

This TCR came from a man aged 40-55 years in good health and CMV-seropositive. What was sequenced was PBMCs.

The CDR3 coding sequence is TGTGCCAGCCAAATCCCCGGGGAGCTGTTTTTT. Its protein is CASQIPGELFF. V gene TRBV2 combines with J gene TRBJ2-2; D is uncertain. V gave up 8 bases and J gave up 6 bases, with 7 bases separating them. Germline V lookup: CDR1 SNHLY, CDR2 FYNNEI. CDR3 length: 11 residues.